This T cell receptor beta chain was documented in a study of blood T cell repertoires in COVID-19. Overall study context: Samples of COVID-19 (acute and convalescent) were obtained from the United States, Italy and Spain. The analysed material was cDNA or gDNA that came from T cells, B-cell-depleted T cells, or PBMCs.

CDR1 is SNHLY and CDR2 is FYNNEI in the germline V gene. The V end was cut by 0 bases, the J end by 3 bases, with 17 bases between. CDR3 length: 17 amino acids. Per the study methods: Reference gene primer amplification gave nucleated cell count estimates. Here immunoSEQ multiplex PCR was the method, and the copy in TCRdb shows in-frame clones only, minus some. That table furnishes V, J and clone size, whereas the DNA furnished D and trimming. The sample has around 200,000 clones; around four fifths are singletons. The sample taken for sequencing was peripheral blood. The clonotype originates from a woman older than 75 with active or convalescent COVID-19. This sequence joins TRBV2 and TRBJ1-1; D may be TRBD1 (5 bases). CDR3 DNA: TGTGCCAGCAGTGAAGCGCTTTTTGCAGGGCCGGACACTGAAGCTTTCTTT. Its protein is CASSEALFAGPDTEAFF.